The clone carrying this T cell receptor (beta chain) occurred a few times. No antigen is known for it. Template for every sorted-subset replicate PCR totaled approximately 0.2 ug DNA, 25,000 to 35,000 T cell genomes. Generated by immunoSEQ multiplex PCR, the TCRdb table keeps only in-frame clones and is missing some. The table records some 300,000 clones, around 67% of them present only once. J was trimmed by 2 bases and V by 4 bases; bases with no gene match: 6. The CDR3 extends over 16 amino acids. CDR1 is SGHTA, CDR2 FQGTGA, per germline. This sample stems from a study of shared clonotypes between healthy human individuals. Study findings and constraints: An anticipated effect of sequencing depth on clonotype sharing among donors was recognized.

Naive CD45RA+ and memory CD45RA-negative subsets were split from CD4+ cells. Sequencing was performed on memory CD4+ T cells sorted from blood. Subset defined: CD45RA-negative fraction. This receptor was taken from a man in his thirties or forties in good health. The V call is TRBV7-3, the J call TRBJ2-5; 11 positions match TRBD2. Written as DNA, the CDR3 is TGTGCCAGCAGCTCGGGACTAGCGGTACTACAAGAGACCCAGTACTTC. Amino acid sequence: CASSSGLAVLQETQYF. The complete variable domain, with remaining parts taken from reference TRBV7-3 and TRBJ2-5, reads GAGVSQTPSNKVTEKGKYVELRCDPISGHTALYWYRQSLGQGPEFLIYFQGTGAADDSGLPNDRFFAVRPEGSVSTLKIQRTERGDSAVYLCASSSGLAVLQETQYFGPGTRLLVL.